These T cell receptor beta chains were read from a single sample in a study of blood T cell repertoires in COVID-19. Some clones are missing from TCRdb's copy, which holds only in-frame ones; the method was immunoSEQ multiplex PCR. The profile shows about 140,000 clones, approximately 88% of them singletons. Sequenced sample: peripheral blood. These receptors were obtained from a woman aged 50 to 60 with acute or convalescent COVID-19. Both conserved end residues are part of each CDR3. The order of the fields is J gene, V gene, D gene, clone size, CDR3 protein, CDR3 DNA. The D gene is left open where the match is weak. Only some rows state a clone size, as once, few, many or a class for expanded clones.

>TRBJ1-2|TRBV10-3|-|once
CATTLTENYGYTF
TGTGCCACTACTCTGACTGAGAACTATGGCTACACCTTC
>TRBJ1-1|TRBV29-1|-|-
CSVERGWDTEAFF
TGCAGCGTTGAGAGGGGGTGGGACACTGAAGCTTTCTTT
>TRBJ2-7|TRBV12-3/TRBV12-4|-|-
CASSLVSSYEQYF
TGTGCCAGCAGTTTAGTGTCTTCCTACGAGCAGTACTTC
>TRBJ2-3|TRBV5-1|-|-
CASKGTPKGSTDTQYF
TGCGCCAGCAAAGGGACTCCTAAAGGCAGCACAGATACGCAGTATTTT
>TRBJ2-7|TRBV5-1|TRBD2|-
CASRVTSGIYEQYF
TGCGCCAGCCGAGTGACTAGCGGGATTTACGAGCAGTACTTC
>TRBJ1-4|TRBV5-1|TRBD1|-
CASSPALGQGFEKLFF
TGCGCCAGCAGCCCGGCATTGGGACAGGGTTTTGAAAAACTGTTTTTT
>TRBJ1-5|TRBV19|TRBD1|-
CATNPRGQFNQPQHF
TGTGCCACCAACCCCAGGGGGCAGTTCAATCAGCCCCAGCATTTT
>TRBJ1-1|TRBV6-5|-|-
CARQENTEAFF
TGTGCCAGACAGGAGAACACTGAAGCTTTCTTT
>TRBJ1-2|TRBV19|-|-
CASSISTDYGYTF
TGTGCCAGTAGTATAAGCACAGACTATGGCTACACCTTC
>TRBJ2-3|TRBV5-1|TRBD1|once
CASSLGRTGGRNTQYF
TGCGCCAGCAGCTTAGGCCGGACAGGGGGCAGGAATACGCAGTATTTT
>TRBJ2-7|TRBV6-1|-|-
CASSEFGGQLNEQYF
TGTGCCAGCAGTGAATTCGGGGGGCAGCTCAACGAGCAGTACTTC
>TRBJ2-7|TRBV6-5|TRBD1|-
CASHRGTGNEQYF
TGTGCCAGCCACCGCGGGACAGGGAACGAGCAGTACTTC
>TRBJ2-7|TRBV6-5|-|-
CASSYSDRPPGEQYF
TGTGCCAGCAGTTACTCAGACAGGCCCCCTGGGGAGCAGTACTTC
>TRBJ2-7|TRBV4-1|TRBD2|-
CASSHSGGIDEQYF
TGCGCCAGCAGCCACAGCGGGGGGATCGACGAGCAGTACTTC
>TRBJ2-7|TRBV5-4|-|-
CASSFLQGPFAEQYF
TGTGCCAGCAGCTTTCTCCAGGGGCCCTTCGCCGAGCAGTACTTC
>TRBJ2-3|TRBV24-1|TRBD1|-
CATSDLSQGVRTDTQYF
TGTGCCACCAGTGATTTATCCCAGGGGGTACGCACAGATACGCAGTATTTT
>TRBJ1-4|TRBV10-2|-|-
CASSADSSTNEKLFF
TGCGCCAGCAGTGCGGACAGCTCAACTAATGAAAAACTGTTTTTT
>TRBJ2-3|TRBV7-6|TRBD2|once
CASSLGLAGFTDTQYF
TGTGCCAGCAGCTTAGGACTAGCGGGGTTCACAGATACGCAGTATTTT
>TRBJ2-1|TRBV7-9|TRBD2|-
CASSPRLAGDFDEQFF
TGTGCCAGCAGCCCGAGACTAGCGGGAGATTTCGATGAGCAGTTCTTC
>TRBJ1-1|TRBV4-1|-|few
CASSQGQNTEAFF
TGCGCCAGCAGCCAGGGACAGAACACTGAAGCTTTCTTT
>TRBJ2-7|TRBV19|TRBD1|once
CASRRQGVPYEQYF
TGTGCCAGTAGGAGACAGGGGGTCCCATACGAGCAGTACTTC
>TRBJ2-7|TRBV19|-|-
CASSTLYRGGEQYF
TGTGCCAGTAGTACCCTATACAGGGGAGGCGAGCAGTACTTC
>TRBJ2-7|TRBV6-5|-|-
CASSYSTRGFHEQYF
TGTGCCAGCAGTTACTCGACCAGGGGATTCCACGAGCAGTACTTC
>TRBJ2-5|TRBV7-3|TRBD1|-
CASSSQGTYQETQYF
TGTGCCAGCAGCTCACAGGGGACGTACCAAGAGACCCAGTACTTC
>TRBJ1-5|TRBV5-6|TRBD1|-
CASSLAHGTGVVQPQHF
TGTGCCAGCAGCTTGGCCCACGGGACAGGGGTGGTTCAGCCCCAGCATTTT
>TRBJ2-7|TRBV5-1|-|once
CASSAPSREQYF
TGCGCCAGCAGTGCACCCTCCAGGGAGCAGTACTTC
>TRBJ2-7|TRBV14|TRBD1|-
CASSPFTGGGDEQYF
TGTGCCAGCAGCCCATTCACAGGGGGCGGGGACGAGCAGTACTTC
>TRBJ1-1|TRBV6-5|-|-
CASARDLNTEAFF
TGTGCCAGCGCCAGGGACTTGAACACTGAAGCTTTCTTT
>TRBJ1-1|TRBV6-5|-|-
CASRFRGVAEAFF
TGTGCCAGCAGATTCAGGGGTGTGGCTGAAGCTTTCTTT
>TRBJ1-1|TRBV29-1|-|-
CSPTELNTEAFF
TGCAGCCCGACAGAACTGAACACTGAAGCTTTCTTT
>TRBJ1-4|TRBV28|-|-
CASSLGAGEKLFF
TGTGCCAGCAGTTTGGGTGCAGGGGAAAAACTGTTTTTT
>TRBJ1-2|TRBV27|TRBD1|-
CASSTGTGFGYTF
TGTGCCAGCAGTACCGGGACAGGTTTCGGCTACACCTTC
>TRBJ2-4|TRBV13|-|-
CASSLGGGAKNIQYF
TGTGCCAGCAGCTTAGGAGGCGGAGCCAAAAACATTCAGTACTTC
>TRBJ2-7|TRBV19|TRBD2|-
CASSIGGGSYEQYF
TGTGCCAGTAGTATTGGCGGGGGCTCCTACGAGCAGTACTTC
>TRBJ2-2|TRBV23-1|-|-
CASSQRTSRNTGELFF
TGCGCCAGCAGTCAACGTACTAGCCGGAACACCGGGGAGCTGTTTTTT
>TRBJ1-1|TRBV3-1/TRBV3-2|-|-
CASSHLRGGTEAFF
TGTGCCAGCAGCCACCTCCGGGGGGGCACTGAAGCTTTCTTT
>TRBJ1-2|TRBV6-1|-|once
CASSDTPGAQYGYTF
TGTGCCAGCAGTGATACCCCAGGGGCACAATATGGCTACACCTTC
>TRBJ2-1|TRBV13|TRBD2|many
CASSLRTSGGAKNEQFF
TGTGCCAGCAGCTTACGGACTAGCGGGGGGGCTAAAAATGAGCAGTTCTTC
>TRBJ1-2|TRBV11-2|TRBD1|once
CASSPTPGDRGPYGYTF
TGTGCCAGCAGCCCAACCCCCGGAGACAGGGGGCCCTATGGCTACACCTTC
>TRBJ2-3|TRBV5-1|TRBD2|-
CASSLEASGGLNTQYF
TGCGCCAGCAGCTTGGAGGCTAGCGGGGGCCTAAATACGCAGTATTTT